This note documents a single T cell receptor beta chain sequence. What it recognizes is unknown. This sample was included in a study of T-cell reconstitution after alpha-beta-depleted transplantation in children. Findings and limits, study-wide: Reportedly, only several hundred clones from non-depleted graft cells drove alpha-beta T-cell counts at about two months. It was newly produced T cells that mostly accounted for T-cell counts and diversity one year after transplant. Where some patients showed high TCRbeta diversity at day 60, it came from recipient T cells and thymic progenitors that had survived.

Germline values: CDR1 LNHNV, CDR2 YYDKDF (reference sequence). The CDR3 runs to 13 residues. V dropped 1 base and J dropped 3 bases, with 7 bases sitting between them. Preparation of the TCRbeta library was carried out with unique molecular identifiers. TCRdb reprocessed the PCR reads via MiXCR and lists one record per CDR3 protein. This table holds around 230,000 distinct CDR3 sequences, approximately 19% found once. Sample: PBMCs, mostly from graft donor cells, taken 360 days after TCRalphabeta/CD19-depleted stem cell transplant. J is TRBJ2-7 and V is TRBV15; D perhaps matches TRBD1 (5 bases). This TCR was recovered from a male patient aged 2 to 10 who had a stem cell transplant for acute lymphoblastic leukemia, so the T cells may come from the graft donor. This chain's CDR3 is CATSRAGFYEQYF. CDR3 bases: TGTGCCACCAGCAGAGCAGGGTTCTACGAGCAGTACTTC.